The rows below give T cell receptor beta chains drawn from one sample of a study of T cells in Graves' hyperthyroidism and ophthalmopathy. TCRdb reanalysed the multiplex PCR reads using MiXCR and keeps one entry per CDR3 protein. The top ten hold under 20% of the sample, which has 450,000 to 650,000 distinct CDR3 sequences, approximately 17% seen once. The sequenced sample was blood. The receptors were gathered from a woman between 18 and 30 years old with Graves' ophthalmopathy. The conserved cysteine and the conserved F or W are not part of the CDR3 here.

j_call: TRBJ2-1
v_call: TRBV18
cdr3_aa: ASSPMADPSSYNEQF

j_call: TRBJ1-1
v_call: TRBV20-1
cdr3_aa: SAGTPSLSSTEAF

j_call: TRBJ2-3
v_call: TRBV28
cdr3_aa: ASSPRGRTDTQY

j_call: TRBJ2-1
v_call: TRBV5-6
cdr3_aa: ASSLVNNNEQF

j_call: TRBJ2-3
v_call: TRBV20-1
cdr3_aa: SAAARGLANTDTQY

j_call: TRBJ2-5
v_call: TRBV4-3
cdr3_aa: ASSQDIRTETQY

j_call: TRBJ1-6
v_call: TRBV20-1
cdr3_aa: SARDFGTGGDSPLH

j_call: TRBJ1-1
v_call: TRBV29-1
cdr3_aa: SADPRENPEAF

j_call: TRBJ2-7
v_call: TRBV6-1
cdr3_aa: ASRLGLSYEQY

j_call: TRBJ1-2
v_call: TRBV4-1
cdr3_aa: ASSQDVKDDGYGYT

j_call: TRBJ1-1
v_call: TRBV9
cdr3_aa: ASSHPKEGVPNTEAF

j_call: TRBJ1-1
v_call: TRBV12-3/TRBV12-4
cdr3_aa: ASTLTGTGSEAF

j_call: TRBJ2-2
v_call: TRBV3-1
cdr3_aa: ASGGPNTRELF

j_call: TRBJ2-1
v_call: TRBV27
cdr3_aa: ASSWASGTPSYNEQF

j_call: TRBJ2-1
v_call: TRBV4-3
cdr3_aa: ASSQHPGLATDEQF

j_call: TRBJ1-2
v_call: TRBV7-6
cdr3_aa: ASSPSITTTGGYT

j_call: TRBJ2-5
v_call: TRBV5-6
cdr3_aa: ASSPEGQEKETQY

j_call: TRBJ1-6
v_call: TRBV12-3/TRBV12-4
cdr3_aa: ASSLAISNSPLH

j_call: TRBJ1-5
v_call: TRBV9
cdr3_aa: ASSVGTSSNQPQH

j_call: TRBJ2-2
v_call: TRBV27
cdr3_aa: ASSPLAGGPNTGELF

j_call: TRBJ1-1
v_call: TRBV7-9
cdr3_aa: ASTPRDTEAF

j_call: TRBJ2-7
v_call: TRBV6-1
cdr3_aa: ASKRQATSYEQY

j_call: TRBJ1-2
v_call: TRBV4-3
cdr3_aa: ASSQDRGAQGYT

j_call: TRBJ2-7
v_call: TRBV20-1
cdr3_aa: SARGPSGSLNEQY

j_call: TRBJ1-2
v_call: TRBV20-1
cdr3_aa: SARVGYNYGYT

j_call: TRBJ1-1
v_call: TRBV9
cdr3_aa: ASSVAGQGAETEAF

j_call: TRBJ2-3
v_call: TRBV30
cdr3_aa: AWSRGQGPISADAQY

j_call: TRBJ1-3
v_call: TRBV5-1
cdr3_aa: ASSEGTLGNTIY

j_call: TRBJ1-5
v_call: TRBV5-1
cdr3_aa: ASSPGQGLGNQPQH

j_call: TRBJ2-2
v_call: TRBV7-8
cdr3_aa: ASSLQGAGDTGELF

j_call: TRBJ2-7
v_call: TRBV7-2
cdr3_aa: ASSERDRVYEQY

j_call: TRBJ2-1
v_call: TRBV7-2
cdr3_aa: ASTLQHNEQF

j_call: TRBJ2-3
v_call: TRBV11-3
cdr3_aa: ASSFNSQGEDTQY

j_call: TRBJ2-3
v_call: TRBV5-4
cdr3_aa: ASSLRSGASTDTQY

j_call: TRBJ2-3
v_call: TRBV30
cdr3_aa: AWGQGIDTQY

j_call: TRBJ2-7
v_call: TRBV30
cdr3_aa: AWRGQALGYEQY

j_call: TRBJ2-7
v_call: TRBV3-1
cdr3_aa: ASSQAGLAGGEQY

j_call: TRBJ1-1
v_call: TRBV5-5
cdr3_aa: ASRGFRSNTEAF

j_call: TRBJ1-4
v_call: TRBV7-9
cdr3_aa: ASSLAAGGTTNEKLF

j_call: TRBJ2-6
v_call: TRBV3-1
cdr3_aa: ASSQLASGANVLT

j_call: TRBJ2-3
v_call: TRBV7-8
cdr3_aa: VSSFRAIASDTQY

j_call: TRBJ1-4
v_call: TRBV28
cdr3_aa: ASSSLDRGRSNEKLF

j_call: TRBJ2-1
v_call: TRBV12-5
cdr3_aa: ASAPPDRVNEQF

j_call: TRBJ2-7
v_call: TRBV11-1
cdr3_aa: ASSWDRRYEQY

j_call: TRBJ2-1
v_call: TRBV27
cdr3_aa: ASTSGTSGNNEQF

j_call: TRBJ2-5
v_call: TRBV7-9
cdr3_aa: ASRIQQGGGETQY

j_call: TRBJ1-2
v_call: TRBV5-6
cdr3_aa: ASSLWGTLPYGYT

j_call: TRBJ1-2
v_call: TRBV6-1
cdr3_aa: ASSPMTGNYGYT

j_call: TRBJ1-1
v_call: TRBV7-9
cdr3_aa: ASSPTRQGATEAF

j_call: TRBJ1-4
v_call: TRBV5-6
cdr3_aa: ASSLEGGADNEKLF

j_call: TRBJ1-1
v_call: TRBV4-2
cdr3_aa: ASSQAQRNTEAF

j_call: TRBJ2-5
v_call: TRBV12-3/TRBV12-4
cdr3_aa: ASSFYLRDRVQETQY

j_call: TRBJ2-6
v_call: TRBV5-5
cdr3_aa: ASSLGGSGANVLT

j_call: TRBJ1-1
v_call: TRBV27
cdr3_aa: ASSATGDPEAF

j_call: TRBJ2-1
v_call: TRBV7-9
cdr3_aa: ASSLGVGGSYNEQF